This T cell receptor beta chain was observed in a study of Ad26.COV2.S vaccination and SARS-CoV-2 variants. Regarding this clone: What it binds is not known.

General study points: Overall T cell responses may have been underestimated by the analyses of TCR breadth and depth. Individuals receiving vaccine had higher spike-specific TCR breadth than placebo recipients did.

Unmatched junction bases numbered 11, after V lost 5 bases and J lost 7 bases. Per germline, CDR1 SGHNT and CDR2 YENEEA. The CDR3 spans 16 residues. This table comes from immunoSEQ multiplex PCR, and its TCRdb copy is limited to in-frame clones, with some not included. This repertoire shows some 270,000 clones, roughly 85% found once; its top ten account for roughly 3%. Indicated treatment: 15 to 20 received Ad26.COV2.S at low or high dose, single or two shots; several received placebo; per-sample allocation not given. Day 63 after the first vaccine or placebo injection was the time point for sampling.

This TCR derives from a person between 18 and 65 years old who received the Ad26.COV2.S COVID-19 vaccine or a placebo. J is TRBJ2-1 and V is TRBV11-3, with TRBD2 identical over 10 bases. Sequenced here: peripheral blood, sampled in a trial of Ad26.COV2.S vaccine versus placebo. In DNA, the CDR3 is TGTGCCAGCAGCCCCCCCCTAGCGGGAGCAATTAATGAGCAGTTCTTC. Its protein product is CASSPPLAGAINEQFF.